Shown below are 23 T cell receptor beta chains from a single sample sequenced in a study of T-cell memory formation after mild COVID-19. TCRdb reprocessed the 5' RACE reads with MiXCR, giving one entry per CDR3 protein. The table shows about 340,000 distinct CDR3 sequences, with roughly 20% occurring only once. The sample was PBMCs or a T cell subset sorted from them (not recorded which). Receptors were obtained from a man younger than 30 who had mild COVID-19 (a few samples of this study predate the infection). Cell type and time point are not known.

The V and J genes are TRBV7-2 and TRBJ2-3; the D gene is possibly TRBD2 (5 bases). V was clipped by 5 bases and J by 1 base, with 13 bases between them. Germline V lookup: CDR1 SGHTA, CDR2 FQGNSA. The CDR3 contains 15 residues. CDR3 DNA: TGTGCCAGCAGCGCCTCACTAGGTCGCACAGATACGCAGTATTTT. This codes for CASSASLGRTDTQYF.

CDR3 residues: CSATGAGTGPPSTEAFF. The CDR3 region has the DNA TGCAGTGCTACTGGAGCCGGGACAGGGCCCCCGAGCACTGAAGCTTTCTTT. The chain is built from TRBV20-1 and TRBJ1-1, with 9 bases lining up with TRBD1. CDR3 size: 17 residues. The V gene end was trimmed by 4 bases and the J gene end by 4 bases; junction bases not matched to a gene: 16. Germline V gene lookup returns CDR1 DFQATT and CDR2 SNEGSKA (reference sequence).

The rearrangement uses TRBV3-1 and TRBJ1-5; unclear D gene. V dropped 0 bases and J dropped 6 bases, with 15 bases sitting between them. The CDR3 has 16 amino acids. CDR1 is LGHDT and CDR2 is YNNKEL in the germline V gene (reference sequence). The CDR3 DNA follows: TGTGCCAGCAGCCAAGAAGGTCACGGGTGGGGTCAGCCCCAGCATTTT. It yields the protein CASSQEGHGWGQPQHF. Full variable domain (missing parts from reference TRBV3-1 and TRBJ1-5): DTAVSQTPKYLVTQMGNDKSIKCEQNLGHDTMYWYKQDSKKFLKIMFSYNNKELIINETVPNRFSPKSPDKAHLNLHINSLELGDSAVYFCASSQEGHGWGQPQHFGDGTRLSIL.

This sequence joins TRBV5-1 and TRBJ1-1; perhaps TRBD1 as D (5 bases). Germline V gives CDR1 SGHRS, CDR2 YFSETQ. Deletions cut 6 bases from V and 1 base from J, with 10 bases between. CDR3 length: 13 amino acids. The CDR3: CASTTGGNTEAFF. DNA for the CDR3: TGCGCCAGCACCACTGGGGGGAACACTGAAGCTTTCTTT.

This chain links TRBV6-2 or TRBV6-3 with TRBJ2-3, with D uncertain. Germline values: CDR1 MNHEY, CDR2 SVGEGT. CDR3 size: 16 residues. Trimming shortened V by 2 bases and J by 6 bases, and 18 bases separated the two germline ends. CDR3 nucleotides: TGTGCCAGCAGTTACAGAGCCAGAAACCCTTCTGATACGCAGTATTTT. Translation: CASSYRARNPSDTQYF.

The V gene is TRBV6-6, the J gene TRBJ1-1; no firm D call. The CDR3 is 14 amino acids. From germline, CDR1 is MNHNY and CDR2 SVGAGI (reference sequence). Trimming shortened V by 6 bases and J by 0 bases, and 11 bases separated the two germline ends. DNA of the CDR3: TGTGCCAGCAGCCGAGTGGGAATGAACACTGAAGCTTTCTTT. This translates into CASSRVGMNTEAFF.

The chain recombines TRBV6-5 with TRBJ2-3, with a weak D call TRBD2 (5 bases). The ends were cut back, 6 bases at V and 9 bases at J, with 16 bases in the middle. The germline gives CDR1 MNHEY, CDR2 SVGAGI. This CDR3 comprises 13 residues. The chain's CDR3 is CASRLGSPGTQYF. CDR3 coding DNA: TGTGCCAGCAGACTAGGGAGTCCCGGGACGCAGTATTTT.

This clonotype showed up many times. This chain links TRBV20-1 with TRBJ2-3, with unresolved D. V dropped 5 bases and J dropped 6 bases, with 12 bases sitting between them. The length of the CDR3 is 12 residues. Germline CDR1 DFQATT, CDR2 SNEGSKA (reference sequence). The CDR3 is CSAFWPGDTQYF. The CDR3 DNA reads as TGCAGTGCTTTCTGGCCGGGCGATACGCAGTATTTT.

This clonotype has only a few counts. The genes are TRBV7-9 and TRBJ2-2; D unresolved. Trimming took 5 bases from V and 6 from J, leaving 19 bases between them. CDR3 length equals 16 residues. CDR1 is SEHNR and CDR2 is FQNEAQ in the germline V gene (reference sequence). CDR3 coding DNA: TGTGCCAGCAGCCCCCGAAACCGGGCTTGGTCCGGGGAGCTGTTTTTT. Translation gives CASSPRNRAWSGELFF.

This clonotype has only a few counts. The rearrangement uses TRBV7-8 and TRBJ2-3; perhaps D is TRBD1 or TRBD2 (5 bases each). There are 15 residues in the CDR3. Germline V gives CDR1 SGHVS, CDR2 FQNEAQ. V gave up 5 bases and J gave up 3 bases, with 15 bases separating them. This CDR3 is CASSPRGVFTDTQYF. The CDR3 nucleotides are TGTGCCAGCAGCCCAAGAGGGGTGTTTACAGATACGCAGTATTTT.

This clonotype was detected many times. The V call is TRBV7-8, the J call TRBJ1-4, with 7 bases identical to TRBD1. Looked up from germline, CDR1 is SGHVS and CDR2 is FQNEAQ. The CDR3 is made up of 14 amino acids. V dropped 3 bases and J dropped 8; count of bases not matched to a gene: 6. CDR3 sequence: CASSLTGNSEKLFF. Here the CDR3 DNA reads TGTGCCAGCAGCTTGACAGGGAATTCCGAAAAACTGTTTTTT. Full variable domain (rest looked up from reference TRBV7-8 and TRBJ1-4): GAGVSQSPRYKVAKRGQDVALRCDPISGHVSLFWYQQALGQGPEFLTYFQNEAQLDKSGLPSDRFFAERPEGSVSTLKIQRTQQEDSAVYLCASSLTGNSEKLFFGSGTQLSVL.

This sequence joins TRBV6-2 or TRBV6-3 and TRBJ2-5, with D perhaps given as TRBD1 or TRBD2 (5 bases each). CDR1 is MNHEY, CDR2 SVGEGT, per germline. V lost 5 bases and J 5 bases, leaving 21 bases between the germline ends. The CDR3 length is 16 residues. The DNA for the CDR3 is TGTGCCAGCAGTCGAGGGACGAGTGGGCGGCGGGAGACCCAGTACTTC. Residues: CASSRGTSGRRETQYF.

This clonotype was seen more than once but under ten times. This chain links TRBV11-2 with TRBJ1-5; no definite D call. Trimming pared 1 base from V and 4 bases from J, leaving 8 bases between. CDR1 is SGHAT and CDR2 is FQNNGV in the germline V gene. CDR3 size: 14 residues. As DNA, the CDR3 is TGTGCCAGCAGCTTAGTTGGAGAAAATCAGCCCCAGCATTTT. Translating it yields CASSLVGENQPQHF.

The chain uses TRBV5-6 and TRBJ1-2, with D unresolved. Trimming shortened V by 3 bases and J by 8 bases, and 14 bases separated the two germline ends. The germline gives CDR1 SGHDT, CDR2 YYEEEE. The length of the CDR3 is 13 residues. CDR3 residues: CASSSDTFKGYTF. The CDR3 bases are TGTGCCAGCAGCTCCGACACGTTTAAGGGCTACACCTTC.

This clonotype occurred a few times. This chain uses TRBV29-1 with TRBJ1-2; D perhaps matches TRBD1 (5 bases). V lost 3 bases and J lost 7, with 9 bases in between. CDR1 is SQVTM and CDR2 is ANQGSEA in the germline V gene. This CDR3 comprises 11 residues. The CDR3 DNA is TGCAGCGTTGATCAGGGAGGTGGCTACACCTTC. It translates to CSVDQGGGYTF.

V gene TRBV6-5 combines with J gene TRBJ1-1, with TRBD1 as a possible D gene (6 bases). The V gene's germline CDR1 is MNHEY and CDR2 SVGAGI. The V end was cut by 2 bases, the J end by 0 bases, with 19 bases between. CDR3 length: 18 amino acids. The CDR3 reads CASSYVLDSLGMNTEAFF. DNA of the CDR3: TGTGCCAGCAGTTACGTTTTGGACAGCCTGGGGATGAACACTGAAGCTTTCTTT.

This chain uses TRBV5-1 with TRBJ1-2, with 7 bases aligning to TRBD1. The V segment lost 2 bases and the J segment 4 bases; nucleotides outside the gene matches: 8. The CDR3 has 15 amino acids. CDR1 and CDR2 (germline): SGHRS, YFSETQ. The CDR3 sequence: CASSLDRDKGYGYTF. The CDR3 bases are TGCGCCAGCAGCTTAGACAGGGATAAGGGCTATGGCTACACCTTC.

The rearrangement links TRBV7-2 to TRBJ2-3; D remains unclear. The germline gives CDR1 SGHTA, CDR2 FQGNSA. The CDR3 runs to 14 residues. Trimming removed 1 base from V and 5 bases from J, with 10 bases in between. The chain's CDR3 is CASSLGVAKDTQYF. CDR3 bases: TGTGCCAGCAGCTTAGGGGTGGCTAAAGATACGCAGTATTTT. Variable domain in full (rest from reference TRBV7-2 and TRBJ2-3): GAGVSQSPSNKVTEKGKDVELRCDPISGHTALYWYRQSLGQGLEFLIYFQGNSAPDKSGLPSDRFSAERTGGSVSTLTIQRTQQEDSAVYLCASSLGVAKDTQYFGPGTRLTVL.

V and J are TRBV12-3 or TRBV12-4 and TRBJ2-3; 10 nucleotides match TRBD2. The ends lost 5 bases at V and 8 bases at J; junction bases unmatched: 7. The CDR3 spans 14 residues. DNA for the CDR3: TGTGCCAGCAGTCCAAGCGGGGGGGCAGGTACGCAGTATTTT. It encodes CASSPSGGAGTQYF.

This clonotype was seen a handful of times. The V gene is TRBV29-1, the J gene TRBJ2-5; possibly TRBD1 or TRBD2 for D (6 bases each). Trimming took 7 bases from V and 4 from J, leaving 19 bases between them. Germline V gene data show CDR1 as SQVTM and CDR2 as ANQGSEA. The CDR3 consists of 14 residues. CDR3 nucleotides: TGCAGCGCAATTGAGCCCGGAGGGGGAGAGACCCAGTACTTC. Its translation is CSAIEPGGGETQYF.

This clonotype was counted a few times. The DNA of the CDR3 is TGCGCCAGCAGCCAAGATGGGCAGGCGCTCGGGGAGCTGTTTTTT. Protein: CASSQDGQALGELFF. The V gene is TRBV4-3, the J gene TRBJ2-2; D is uncertain. CDR1 and CDR2 (germline): LGHNA, YSLEER. The CDR3 is 15 amino acids. Trimming shortened V by 0 bases and J by 7 bases, and 12 bases separated the two germline ends.

The V and J genes are TRBV4-3 and TRBJ1-4; tentative D call: TRBD1 (6 bases). The CDR3 has 16 residues. Looked up from germline, CDR1 is LGHNA and CDR2 is YSLEER. The germline V and J ends were trimmed by 5 bases and 1 base, with 14 bases remaining between them. The CDR3 bases are TGCGCCAGCAGCTTGGAGGCACAGGGAACTAATGAAAAACTGTTTTTT. This sequence encodes CASSLEAQGTNEKLFF.

Only a few counts were recorded for this clonotype. The V call is TRBV5-5, the J call TRBJ2-4; D unresolved. Trimming cost V 2 bases and J 4 bases, with 16 bases left between them. Germline values: CDR1 SGHKS, CDR2 YYEKEE (reference sequence). This CDR3 is built from 16 residues. This CDR3 is CASSFPDHSKKNIQYF. CDR3 in DNA: TGTGCCAGCAGCTTTCCGGACCACAGCAAAAAAAACATTCAGTACTTC.